This T cell receptor (beta chain) appears in the sequencing data of a study of identical twins (dated by TCRdb to the mid-2010s). Looking at the study overall: To test whether fetal clonotypes persist, the study used deep sequencing on TCR alpha and beta repertoires from monozygotic twins, unrelated adults of various ages, and cord blood. Replicate twin experiments were performed at different times using different library preparation protocols to rule out contamination. Broad study findings and their caveats: Out-of-frame TCR alpha sharing in monozygotic twins was systematically underestimated by recombination models, whereas sharing between unrelated individuals was in agreement with the recombination models. The excess sharing between twins in beta out-of-frame sequences was weaker because fewer shared sequences reduced the signal-to-noise ratio. Compared with coincidental sharing between unrelated individuals, an excess of low generation-probability sequences was observed among out-of-frame TCR alpha sequences shared between twins. Because the same donors could not be followed over many years, the conclusions depended on cross-sectional statistical analysis. Zero-insertion analyses could be partly confounded by invariant T cells such as MAIT and iNKT, though diverse VJ usage argued against such confounding for most clonotypes. Fewer insertions were carried by abundant cord blood beta clonotypes, a similar but weaker trend appeared in young adult naive repertoires, and no such trend appeared in memory repertoires.

Library generation was performed with 5' RACE. The run used an Illumina HiSeq 2000. Template switching introduced a universal primer binding site; the final cDNA contained a unique molecular identifier, enabling accurate counting of TCR cDNA molecules. Specific primers in the conserved constant-segment region were used to synthesize first-strand cDNA for the TCR alpha and beta chains. Each cDNA library was double barcoded, with a SMART-Mk sample barcode plus Illumina barcodes, to control for contamination. TruSeq adapter sequences and Illumina sample barcodes were added in two successive PCR steps. The TCR alpha and beta cDNA libraries were sequenced on the Illumina HiSeq platform using custom primers. Concerning the study's data processing: MiGEC was used to process raw reads and extract unique molecular identifiers, and MiXCR was used to find CDR3 positions. For each individual, recombination models were inferred using an EM algorithm with the repgenHMM and IGoR tools. Shared clonotype analysis was performed with the tcR package in R, normalizing sharing by the product of cloneset sizes. Out-of-frame nonproductive sequences were analyzed to study raw recombination free of thymic and clonal selection effects. TCRdb passed the public sequencing reads through fastp at Q25 and MiXCR, retaining productive beta sequences. Rows are combined by CDR3 protein, so each entry shows the most common genes and DNA. TCRdb, rather than the study authors, made the V and J calls. The table for this sample lists 1.5 million to 2 million distinct CDR3 sequences; around 29% of them were counted only once. The ten largest clones capture under 0.35% of the sample.

CDR1 and CDR2, per the germline V gene (reference sequence), are DFQATT and SNEGSKA. Between the V and J ends, shortened by 6 bases and 4 bases respectively, the junction contains 13 bases. The CDR3 covers 14 residues, taking in both the cysteine and the phenylalanine. The sequence is cut down to CDR3 DNA, 42 bases in frame from base 1. As for this clonotype: No cognate antigen has been identified for it. No clone much larger than this one lies a single base away; base qualities are absent.

Every donor was a healthy Caucasian. The receptor chain draws on TRBV20-1 and TRBJ1-6; there is no confident call for the D gene. The sequence came from a newborn girl in good health. Sequenced material: cord blood. The CDR3 reads CSAPGPFYNSPLHF. The DNA sequence follows: TGCAGTGCCCCCGGACCCTTTTATAATTCACCCCTCCACTTT.